Each of the 2 T cell receptor beta chains below was sequenced from the same sample in a study of radiation and T cells in renal cell carcinoma. Time point denoted: blood 2 weeks post-SBRT. As to treatment: 15 Gy SBRT to primary tumor, nephrectomy 4 weeks later. TCRdb's table, derived via immunoSEQ multiplex PCR, lists solely in-frame clones and lacks some. The table records fewer than 30,000 clones, approximately 84% of them present only once. Sequences were derived from blood, sampled from a patient whose treatment included radiotherapy and nephrectomy. The receptor source for this set is a man in his sixties with renal cell carcinoma.

The chain links TRBV5-1 to TRBJ2-3; 10 bases are a match to TRBD2. The CDR3 is made up of 14 amino acids. Trimming cost V 5 bases and J 1 base; bases outside gene matches: 1. Germline V gives CDR1 SGHRS, CDR2 YFSETQ. The CDR3 protein is CASRTSGGTDTQYF. As DNA, the CDR3 is TGCGCCAGCAGAACTAGCGGGGGCACAGATACGCAGTATTTT. Based on the CDR3 plus reference TRBV5-1 and TRBJ2-3, the full variable domain is KAGVTQTPRYLIKTRGQQVTLSCSPISGHRSVSWYQQTPGQGLQFLFEYFSETQRNKGNFPGRFSGRQFSNSRSEMNVSTLELGDSALYLCASRTSGGTDTQYFGPGTRLTVL.

The chain carries TRBV19 and TRBJ2-7, with D uncertain. CDR3 length: 13 amino acids. The germline V gene encodes CDR1 LNHDA and CDR2 SQIVND (reference sequence). V lost 3 bases to trimming and J lost 2 bases, with 8 bases between them. The CDR3 DNA sequence: TGTGCCAGTAGTATCTCCCCCACCTACGAGCAGTACTTC. Its protein is CASSISPTYEQYF.